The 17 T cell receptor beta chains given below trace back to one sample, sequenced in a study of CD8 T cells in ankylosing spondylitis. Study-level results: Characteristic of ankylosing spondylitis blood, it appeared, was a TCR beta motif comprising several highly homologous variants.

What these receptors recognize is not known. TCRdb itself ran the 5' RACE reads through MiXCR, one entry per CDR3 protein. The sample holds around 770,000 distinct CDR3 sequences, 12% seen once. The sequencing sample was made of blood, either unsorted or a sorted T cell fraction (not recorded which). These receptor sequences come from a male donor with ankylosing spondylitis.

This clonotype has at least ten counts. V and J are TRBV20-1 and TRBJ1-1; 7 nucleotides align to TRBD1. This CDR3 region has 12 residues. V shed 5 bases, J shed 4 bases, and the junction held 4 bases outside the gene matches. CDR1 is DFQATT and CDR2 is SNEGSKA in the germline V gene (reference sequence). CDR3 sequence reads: CSARQGGTEAFF. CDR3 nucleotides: TGCAGTGCTCGACAGGGCGGCACTGAAGCTTTCTTT.

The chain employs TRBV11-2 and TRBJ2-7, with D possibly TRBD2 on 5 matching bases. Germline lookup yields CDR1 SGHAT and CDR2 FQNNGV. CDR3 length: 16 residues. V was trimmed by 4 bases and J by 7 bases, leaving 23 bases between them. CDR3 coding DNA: TGTGCCAGCAGCTCTAGGAACCCGCCGGGAAGCCCTGAGCAGTACTTC. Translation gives CASSSRNPPGSPEQYF.

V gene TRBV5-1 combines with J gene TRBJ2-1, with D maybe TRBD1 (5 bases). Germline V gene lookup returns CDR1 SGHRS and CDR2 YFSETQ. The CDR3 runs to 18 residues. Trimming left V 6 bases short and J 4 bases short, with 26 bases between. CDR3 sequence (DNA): TGCGCCAGCAACCCGGACAACCGGTTGTATGGCGTGTACAATGAGCAGTTCTTC. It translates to CASNPDNRLYGVYNEQFF.

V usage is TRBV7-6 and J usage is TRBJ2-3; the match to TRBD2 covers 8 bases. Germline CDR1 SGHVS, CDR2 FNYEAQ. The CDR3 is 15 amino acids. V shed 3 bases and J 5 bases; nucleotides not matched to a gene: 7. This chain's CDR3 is CASSLEAGDEDTQYF. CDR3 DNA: TGTGCCAGCAGCTTGGAAGCGGGAGATGAAGATACGCAGTATTTT.

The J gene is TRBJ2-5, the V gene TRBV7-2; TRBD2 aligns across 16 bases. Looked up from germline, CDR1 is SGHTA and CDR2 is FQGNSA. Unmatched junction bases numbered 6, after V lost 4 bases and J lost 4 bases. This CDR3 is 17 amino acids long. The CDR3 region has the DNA TGTGCCAGCAGCTCGGGACTAGCGGGGGGGCCAGGAGAGACCCAGTACTTC. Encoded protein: CASSSGLAGGPGETQYF.

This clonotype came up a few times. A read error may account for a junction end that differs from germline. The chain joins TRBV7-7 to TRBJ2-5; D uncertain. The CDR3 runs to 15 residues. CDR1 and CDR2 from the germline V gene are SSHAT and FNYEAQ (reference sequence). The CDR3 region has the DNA TGTGCTAGCAGCCTCTACGACGGTCCCCGGGAGACCCAGTACTTC. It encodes CASSLYDGPRETQYF.

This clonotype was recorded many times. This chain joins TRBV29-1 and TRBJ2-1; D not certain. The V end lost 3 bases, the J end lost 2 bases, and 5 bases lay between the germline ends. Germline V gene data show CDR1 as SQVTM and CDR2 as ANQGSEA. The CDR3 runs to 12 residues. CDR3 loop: CSVEGAYNEQFF. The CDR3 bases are TGCAGCGTTGAGGGTGCCTACAATGAGCAGTTCTTC.

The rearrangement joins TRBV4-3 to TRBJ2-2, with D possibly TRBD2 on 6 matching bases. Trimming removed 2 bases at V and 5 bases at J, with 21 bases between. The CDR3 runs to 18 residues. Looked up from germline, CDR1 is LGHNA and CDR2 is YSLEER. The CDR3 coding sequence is TGCGCCAGCAGCCAACAAGGGACTCCTCGTCTAGGGACCGGGGAGCTGTTTTTT. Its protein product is CASSQQGTPRLGTGELFF.

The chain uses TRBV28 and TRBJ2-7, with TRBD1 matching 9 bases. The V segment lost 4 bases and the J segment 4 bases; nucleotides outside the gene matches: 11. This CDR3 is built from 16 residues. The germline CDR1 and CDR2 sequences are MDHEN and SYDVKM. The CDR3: CASSSTGTGRTYEQYF. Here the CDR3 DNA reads TGTGCCAGCAGTTCAACCGGGACAGGGAGAACTTACGAGCAGTACTTC.

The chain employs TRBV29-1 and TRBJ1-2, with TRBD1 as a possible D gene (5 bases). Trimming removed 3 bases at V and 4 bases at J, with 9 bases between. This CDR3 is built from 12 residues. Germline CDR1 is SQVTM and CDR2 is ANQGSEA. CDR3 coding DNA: TGCAGCGTTGAGGGGGGACGCTATGGCTACACCTTC. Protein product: CSVEGGRYGYTF. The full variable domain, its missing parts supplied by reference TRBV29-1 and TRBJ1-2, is SAVISQKPSRDICQRGTSLTIQCQVDSQVTMMFWYRQQPGQSLTLIATANQGSEATYESGFVIDKFPISRPNLTFSTLTVSNMSPEDSSIYLCSVEGGRYGYTFGSGTRLTVV.

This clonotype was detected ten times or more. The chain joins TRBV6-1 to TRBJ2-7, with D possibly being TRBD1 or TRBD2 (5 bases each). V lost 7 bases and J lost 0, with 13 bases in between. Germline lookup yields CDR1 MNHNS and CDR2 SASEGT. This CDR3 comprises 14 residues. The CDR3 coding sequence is TGTGCCAGCACTGGGACCGGCCTCTCCTACGAGCAGTACTTC. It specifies CASTGTGLSYEQYF.

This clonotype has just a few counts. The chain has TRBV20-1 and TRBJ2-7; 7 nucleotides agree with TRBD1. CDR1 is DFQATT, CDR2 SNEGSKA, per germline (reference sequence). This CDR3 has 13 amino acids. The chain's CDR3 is CSGLAGGPYEQYF. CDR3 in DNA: TGCAGCGGGCTGGCAGGGGGTCCCTACGAGCAGTACTTC.

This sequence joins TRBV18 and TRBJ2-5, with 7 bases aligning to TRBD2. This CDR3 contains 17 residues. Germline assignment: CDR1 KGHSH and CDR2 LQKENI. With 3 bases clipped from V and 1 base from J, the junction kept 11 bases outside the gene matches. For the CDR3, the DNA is TGTGCCAGCTCACCTCAGTCCCACGGGGGGACCCAAGAGACCCAGTACTTC. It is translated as CASSPQSHGGTQETQYF. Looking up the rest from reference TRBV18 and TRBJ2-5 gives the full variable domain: NAGVMQNPRHLVRRRGQEARLRCSPMKGHSHVYWYRQLPEEGLKFMVYLQKENIIDESGMPKERFSAEFPKEGPSILRIQQVVRGDSAAYFCASSPQSHGGTQETQYFGPGTRLLVL.

The CDR3 loop is CASSSKGGAVRYEQYF. CDR3 DNA sequence: TGTGCCAGCAGCTCAAAGGGGGGGGCAGTACGGTACGAGCAGTACTTC. The gene calls are TRBV7-2 and TRBJ2-7, with D tentatively TRBD2 (7 bases). The CDR3 length is 16 residues. V lost 4 bases and J 4 bases, leaving 20 bases between the germline ends. Per the germline V gene, CDR1 is SGHTA and CDR2 is FQGNSA.

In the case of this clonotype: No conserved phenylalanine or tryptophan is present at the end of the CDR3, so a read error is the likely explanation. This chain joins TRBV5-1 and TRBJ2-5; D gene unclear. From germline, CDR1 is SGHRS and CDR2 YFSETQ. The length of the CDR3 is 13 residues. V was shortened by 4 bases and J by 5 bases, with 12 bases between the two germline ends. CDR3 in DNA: TGCGCCAGCAGCCGACTGCTAGGGGAGACCCAGTACTTA. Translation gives CASSRLLGETQYL.

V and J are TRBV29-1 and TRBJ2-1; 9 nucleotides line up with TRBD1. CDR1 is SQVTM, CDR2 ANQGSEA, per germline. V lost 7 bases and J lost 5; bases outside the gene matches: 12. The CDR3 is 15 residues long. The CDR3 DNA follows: TGCAGCGCCCGACGAACGGGACAGGGCAACAATGAGCAGTTCTTC. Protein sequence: CSARRTGQGNNEQFF.

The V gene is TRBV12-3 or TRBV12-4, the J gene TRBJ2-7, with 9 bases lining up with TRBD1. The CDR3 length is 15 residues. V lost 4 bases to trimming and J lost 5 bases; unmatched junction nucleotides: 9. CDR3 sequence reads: CASSSGGDRVNEQYF. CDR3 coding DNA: TGTGCCAGCAGTTCAGGAGGGGACAGGGTCAACGAGCAGTACTTC.